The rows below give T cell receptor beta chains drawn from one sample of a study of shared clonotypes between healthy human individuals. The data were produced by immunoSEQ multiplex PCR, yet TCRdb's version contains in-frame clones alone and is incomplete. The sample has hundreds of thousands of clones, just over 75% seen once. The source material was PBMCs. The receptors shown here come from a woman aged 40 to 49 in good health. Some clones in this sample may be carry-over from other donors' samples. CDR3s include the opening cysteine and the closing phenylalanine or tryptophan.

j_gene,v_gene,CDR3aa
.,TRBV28,CASSLTGNAFYEQYF
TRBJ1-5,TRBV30,CAWSVGDPNQPQHF
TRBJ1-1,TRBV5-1,CASTNLQGGNTEAFF
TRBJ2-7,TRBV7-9,CASSFGTGRTYEQYF
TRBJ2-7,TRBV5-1,CASSLTGVRHEQYF
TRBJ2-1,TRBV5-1,CASSLEGGRADNEQFF
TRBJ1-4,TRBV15,CATSKGWRGEKLFF
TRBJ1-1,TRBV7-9,CASSGGGQPGQTEAFF
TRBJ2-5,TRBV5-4,CASSSGLALQETQYF
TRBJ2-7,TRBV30,CAWNLAGPTYEQYF
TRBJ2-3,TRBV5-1,CASSLEGASTDTQYF
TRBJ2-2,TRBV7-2,CASSLRRETGELFF
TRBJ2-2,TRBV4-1,CASSQVRYNTGELFF
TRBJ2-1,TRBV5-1,CASSLVGQGMAYNEQFF
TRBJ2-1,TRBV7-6,CASSLRPTSGMDNEQFF
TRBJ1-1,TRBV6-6,CASSYSNPDTEAFF
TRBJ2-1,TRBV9,CASSVSGTDNEQFF
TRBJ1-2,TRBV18,CASSLAAGSYGYTF
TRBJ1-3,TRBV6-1,CASRVGSGNTIYF
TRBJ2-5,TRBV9,CASSVEGSGSGWETQYF
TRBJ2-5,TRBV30,CAWSEGRGLTQYF
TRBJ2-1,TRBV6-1,CASSYGSRRFF
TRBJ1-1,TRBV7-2,CASSPQTAGEAFF
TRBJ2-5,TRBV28,CASSDILYRETQYF
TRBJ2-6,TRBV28,CASSSSGTGVSGANVLTF
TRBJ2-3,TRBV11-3,CASSQDYAGKGDTQYF
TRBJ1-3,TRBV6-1,CASSPQGISGNTIYF
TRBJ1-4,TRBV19,CASSPDRAATNEKLFF
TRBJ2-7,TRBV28,CASTTSGQGGGEQYF
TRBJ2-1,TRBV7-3,CASSLTGTGAYNEQFF
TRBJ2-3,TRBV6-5,CASSSTSTQYF
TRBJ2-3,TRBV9,CASSVGAGDTDTQYF
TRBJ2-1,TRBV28,CASSTGTSGANEQFF
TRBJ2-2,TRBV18,CASSLIADTGELFF
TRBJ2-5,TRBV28,CASSFNTNLETQYF
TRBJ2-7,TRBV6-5,CASRPSGRASYEQYF
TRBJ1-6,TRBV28,CASRQASASPLHF
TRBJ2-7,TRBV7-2,CASSHRVDYEQYF
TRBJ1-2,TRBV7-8,CASSPDSLYGYTF
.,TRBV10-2,CASSLAGGPYEQYF
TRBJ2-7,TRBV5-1,CASSLEGPELGEQYF
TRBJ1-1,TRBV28,CASSLSHGTGGLNTEAFF
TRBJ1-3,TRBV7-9,CASSLAAGTGNTIYF
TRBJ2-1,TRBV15,CATSRVGRSTYNEQFF
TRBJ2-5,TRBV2,CASFETIQETQYF
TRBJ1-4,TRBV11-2,CASSLDYGAFGKLFF
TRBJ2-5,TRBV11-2,CASSRDRVETQYF
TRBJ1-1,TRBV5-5,CASSPQRGTEAFF
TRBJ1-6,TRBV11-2,CASRALNSPLHF
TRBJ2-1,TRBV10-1,CASSALAGSDNEQFF
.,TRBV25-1,CASSAGLAGVDEQYF
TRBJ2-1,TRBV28,CASSGTGGDNEQFF
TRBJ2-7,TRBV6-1,CASSESAGRRYEQYF
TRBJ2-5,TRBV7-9,CASSLGDYPAVGETQYF
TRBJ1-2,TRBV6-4,CASSDTPGTDYGYTF
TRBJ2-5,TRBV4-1,CASRLTGGQETQYF
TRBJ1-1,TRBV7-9,CASSPDYNTEAFF